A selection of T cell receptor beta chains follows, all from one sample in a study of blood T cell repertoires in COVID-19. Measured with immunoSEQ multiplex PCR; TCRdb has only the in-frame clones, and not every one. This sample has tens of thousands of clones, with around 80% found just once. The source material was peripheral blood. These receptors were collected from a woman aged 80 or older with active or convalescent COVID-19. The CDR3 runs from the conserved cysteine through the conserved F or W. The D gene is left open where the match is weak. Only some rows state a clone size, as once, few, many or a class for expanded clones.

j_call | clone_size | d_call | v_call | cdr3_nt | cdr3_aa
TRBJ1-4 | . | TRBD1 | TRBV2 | TGTGCCACGGGACAGGGGGGAACTAATGAAAAACTGTTTTTT | CATGQGGTNEKLFF
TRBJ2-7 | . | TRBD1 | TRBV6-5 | TGTGCCAGCACCCTCCGGGACAGGGGACACGAGCAGTACTTC | CASTLRDRGHEQYF
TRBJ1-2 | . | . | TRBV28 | TGTGCCAGCAGATCCCAAGGGGGAAGGCATGGCTACACCTTC | CASRSQGGRHGYTF
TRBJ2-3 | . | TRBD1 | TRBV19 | TGTGCCAGTAGTATTTCGACAGGGTGGGGGTCCACAGATACGCAGTATTTT | CASSISTGWGSTDTQYF
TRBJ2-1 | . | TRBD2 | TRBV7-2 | TGTGCCAGCAGCTTCGCGGGACTAGCGAATATCAATGAGCAGTTCTTC | CASSFAGLANINEQFF
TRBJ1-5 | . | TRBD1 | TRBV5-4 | TGTGCCAGCAGCGAGGGGACAGTCAATCAGCCCCAGCATTTT | CASSEGTVNQPQHF
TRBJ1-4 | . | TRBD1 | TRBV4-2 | TGTGCCAGCAGCCAAGATTACAGGGGCGAAAAACTGTTTTTT | CASSQDYRGEKLFF
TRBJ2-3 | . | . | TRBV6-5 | TGTGCCAGCACCCACACAGATACGCAGTATTTT | CASTHTDTQYF
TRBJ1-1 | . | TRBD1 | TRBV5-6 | TGTGCCAGCAGCGGCCGGACAGGGGCGGCTTTCTTT | CASSGRTGAAFF
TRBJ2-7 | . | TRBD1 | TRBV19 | TGTGCCAGTAGTAGGGCCGGACAGGGAGCCTACGAGCAGTACTTC | CASSRAGQGAYEQYF
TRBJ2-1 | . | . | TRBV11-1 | TGTGCCAGCAGCCTGGCTCCAGATCCAAACAATGAGCAGTTCTTC | CASSLAPDPNNEQFF
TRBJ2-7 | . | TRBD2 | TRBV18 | TGTGCCAGCTCACCAGTGACTAGCGGGAGGGCCGGCGAGCAGTACTTC | CASSPVTSGRAGEQYF
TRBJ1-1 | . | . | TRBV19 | TGTGCCAGTAGTATAGATCTGGGGGCCAGGGACACTGAAGCTTTCTTT | CASSIDLGARDTEAFF
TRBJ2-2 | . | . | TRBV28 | TGTGCCAGCAGTCCCCCCGGGGAAATCAACACCGGGGAGCTGTTTTTT | CASSPPGEINTGELFF
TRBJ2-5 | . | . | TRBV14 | TGTGCCAGCAGCCAAGGGCCGGGACTAGAGACCCAGTACTTC | CASSQGPGLETQYF
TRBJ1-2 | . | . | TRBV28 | TGTGCCAGCAGTATAGGGGTCTATGGCTACACCTTC | CASSIGVYGYTF
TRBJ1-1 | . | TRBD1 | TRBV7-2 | TGTGCCAGCAGGATGACAGGGGGCGGTTCCGGAGCTTTCTTT | CASRMTGGGSGAFF
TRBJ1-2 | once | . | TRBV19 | TGTGCCAGTGGAAGTTCAGGGGAAGGGTATGGCTACACCTTC | CASGSSGEGYGYTF
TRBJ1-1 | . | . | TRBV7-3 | TGTGCCAGCAGCTTAATTGAGGGGGAGGGGACTGAAGCTTTCTTT | CASSLIEGEGTEAFF
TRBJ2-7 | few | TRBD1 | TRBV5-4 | TGTGCCAGCAGCCTGCCCCCGGGACAGGGGACCTCCTACGAGCAGTACTTC | CASSLPPGQGTSYEQYF
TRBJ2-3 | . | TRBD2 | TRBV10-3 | TGTGCCATCGGAAGTCAAGAACTAGCGGGAGTGGAGGGCGATACGCAGTATTTT | CAIGSQELAGVEGDTQYF
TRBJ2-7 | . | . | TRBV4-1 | TGCGCCAGCAGCCAAGCCAGAACCTACGAGCAGTACTTC | CASSQARTYEQYF
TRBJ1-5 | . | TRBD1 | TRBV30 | TGTGCCTGGAGTGTGGCGACAGGGGTGGGCAATCAGCCCCAGCATTTT | CAWSVATGVGNQPQHF
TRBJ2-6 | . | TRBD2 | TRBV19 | TGTGCCAGTAACCCGGGGGCTAGCGGGAGGCCATCCTCTGGGGCCAACGTCCTGACTTTC | CASNPGASGRPSSGANVLTF
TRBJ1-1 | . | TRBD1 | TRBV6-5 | TGTGCCACCGAATCGACAGGGGTGAACACTGAAGCTTTCTTT | CATESTGVNTEAFF
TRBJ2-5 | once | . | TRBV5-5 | TGTGCCAGCAGCCCGCTGGGCAGGAACTTAGAGACCCAGTACTTC | CASSPLGRNLETQYF
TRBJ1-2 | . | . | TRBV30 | TGTGCCTGGAGTGTAGGGGGGGCGGATGGCTACACCTTC | CAWSVGGADGYTF
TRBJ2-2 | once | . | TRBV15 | TGTGCCACCAGCAGAGATCAACTAGCCACCGGGGAGCTGTTTTTT | CATSRDQLATGELFF
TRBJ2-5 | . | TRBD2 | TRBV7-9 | TGTGCCAGCAGCTTGACTAGCGGGAGTGAGACCCAGTACTTC | CASSLTSGSETQYF
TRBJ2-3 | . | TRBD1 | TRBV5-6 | TGTGCCAGCAGCTTGGTCGGGACAGCGGTATATACGCAGTATTTT | CASSLVGTAVYTQYF
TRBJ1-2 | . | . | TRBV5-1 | TGCGCCAGCAGCGGAACAGGGATGAGCTATGGCTACACCTTC | CASSGTGMSYGYTF
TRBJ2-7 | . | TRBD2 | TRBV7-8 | TGTGCCAGCAGCCGGGGACTAGCCCCCAGTGCGGACGAGCAGTACTTC | CASSRGLAPSADEQYF
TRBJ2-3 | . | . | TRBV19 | TGTGCCAGTAACCACGAAAACAGCCCCACAGATACGCAGTATTTT | CASNHENSPTDTQYF
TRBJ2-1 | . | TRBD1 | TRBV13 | TGTGCCAGCAGCCCTACGGACAGGGGGAAGAATGAGCAGTTCTTC | CASSPTDRGKNEQFF
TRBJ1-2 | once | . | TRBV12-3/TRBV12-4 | TGTGCCAGCAGTTTAGCGCGCCGCACCTACACCTTC | CASSLARRTYTF
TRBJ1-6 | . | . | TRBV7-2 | TGTGCCAGCAGCTTCTCAGGGTATAATTCACCCCTCCACTTT | CASSFSGYNSPLHF
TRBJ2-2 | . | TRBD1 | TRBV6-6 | TGTGCCAGCAGCCTTGGACAGGCCACCGGGGAGCTGTTTTTT | CASSLGQATGELFF
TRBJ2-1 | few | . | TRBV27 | TGTGCCAGCAGAACCGGGACTCTCTACAATGAGCAGTTCTTC | CASRTGTLYNEQFF
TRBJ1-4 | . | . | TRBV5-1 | TGCGCCAGCAGCTTGGTCGTCAGCGGAACTAATGAAAAACTGTTTTTT | CASSLVVSGTNEKLFF
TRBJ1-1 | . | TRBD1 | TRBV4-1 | TGCGCCAGCACCTCCCAGGGGGCTCTAACGAACACTGAAGCTTTCTTT | CASTSQGALTNTEAFF
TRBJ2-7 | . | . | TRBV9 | TGTGCCAGCAGCATAACGGACTCTCGGCACGAGCAGTACTTC | CASSITDSRHEQYF
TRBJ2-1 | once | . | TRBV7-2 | TGTGCCAGCAGCTTAAGGCTTGGCGGGACCAATGAGCAGTTCTTC | CASSLRLGGTNEQFF
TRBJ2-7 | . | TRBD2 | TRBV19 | TGTGCCAGTAGTATAGGCGGGAGCTCCTACGAGCAGTACTTC | CASSIGGSSYEQYF
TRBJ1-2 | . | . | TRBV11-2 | TGTGCCAGCAGCTCATCGGGGGGCGCCAACTATGGCTACACCTTC | CASSSSGGANYGYTF
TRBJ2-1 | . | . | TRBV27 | TGTGCCAGCAAGATGACCTTACTAAGCTCCTACAATGAGCAGTTCTTC | CASKMTLLSSYNEQFF
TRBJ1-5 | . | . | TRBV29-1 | TGCAGCGTTGTACCTGATGGCGGGGCAAATCAGCCCCAGCATTTT | CSVVPDGGANQPQHF
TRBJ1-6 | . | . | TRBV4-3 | TGCGCCAGCAGCCATCGGTATAATTCACCCCTCCACTTT | CASSHRYNSPLHF
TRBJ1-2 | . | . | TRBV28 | TGTGCCAGCGCTACAGGGTTCTATGGCTACACCTTC | CASATGFYGYTF
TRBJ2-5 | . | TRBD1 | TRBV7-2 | TGTGCCAGCAGCCAGAACAGGGGGTCAGAGACCCAGTACTTC | CASSQNRGSETQYF
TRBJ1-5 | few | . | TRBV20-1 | TGCAGTGCTAGTCTCGGGGTGGGTCAGCCCCAGCATTTT | CSASLGVGQPQHF
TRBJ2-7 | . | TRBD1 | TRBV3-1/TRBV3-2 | TGTGCCAGCAGCCTGGGACAGCCCTACGAGCAGTACTTC | CASSLGQPYEQYF
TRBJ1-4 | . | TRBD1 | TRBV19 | TGTGCCAGTAGTATCGACAGGGATAGAGAAAAACTGTTTTTT | CASSIDRDREKLFF
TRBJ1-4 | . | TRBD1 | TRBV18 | TGTGCCAGCGGGCCAGGGGGATCAACTAATGAAAAACTGTTTTTT | CASGPGGSTNEKLFF